This passage covers 21 T cell receptor beta chains from one sample sequenced in a study of T cell responses to AZD1222 COVID-19 vaccine (dated by TCRdb to 2020 to 2023). Sample time point, as interpreted from the label and publication: about 28 days (+/-7) after the second vaccine dose. Library preparation was by the immunoSEQ multiplex PCR assay. TCRdb's version of the immuneACCESS table is confined to in-frame rearrangements and falls short of the full clone set. An unresolved V gene accounts for under half of the shortfall where checked; the remainder is of unknown origin. This sample lists some 99,000 clones; roughly 86% were detected once. Around 4.5% of the sample lies in the top ten. The input for sequencing was peripheral blood, taken 28 days after the second AZD1222 dose. The receptors were sampled from an adult who received the AZD1222 COVID-19 vaccine.

This clone was observed a few times. V and J are TRBV5-1 and TRBJ1-2; tentatively, D is TRBD1 (6 bases). CDR3 length equals 15 residues. V shed 4 bases and J shed 4 bases, with 17 bases lying between them. Germline V gives CDR1 SGHRS, CDR2 YFSETQ. CDR3 DNA sequence: TGCGCCAGCAGCCCCGCCGGGACACCCAGCTATGGCTACACCTTC. This gives the protein CASSPAGTPSYGYTF.

This clone was detected once. The rearrangement links TRBV7-8 to TRBJ2-1, with D possibly being TRBD1 (5 bases). The CDR3 has 14 residues. V lost 2 bases, J lost 2 bases, and 7 bases lay in between. Germline V gene lookup returns CDR1 SGHVS and CDR2 FQNEAQ. The CDR3 region has the DNA TGTGCCAGCAGCTTAAGACAGACCTACAATGAGCAGTTCTTC. This codes for CASSLRQTYNEQFF.

The rearrangement joins TRBV30 to TRBJ1-3; perhaps TRBD1 as D (6 bases). CDR1 is GTSNPN and CDR2 is SVGIG in the germline V gene (reference sequence). V lost 4 bases to trimming and J lost 4 bases, with 11 bases between them. The CDR3 covers 13 residues. The CDR3 DNA is TGTGCCTGGAATGGTGACAGGGGAAACACCATATATTTT. Protein sequence: CAWNGDRGNTIYF.

V gene TRBV15 combines with J gene TRBJ2-7, with D perhaps matching TRBD2 (6 bases). This CDR3 region has 17 residues. V shed 1 base and J shed 0 bases, with 16 bases lying between them. Germline V lookup: CDR1 LNHNV, CDR2 YYDKDF (reference sequence). CDR3 bases: TGTGCCACCAGCAGAGGGTGGGGGACTCCGAGCTCCTACGAGCAGTACTTC. Translated, it gives CATSRGWGTPSSYEQYF.

This clone came up once. V is TRBV7-8 and J is TRBJ2-2; 10 nucleotides match TRBD2. The CDR3 spans 18 residues. V was clipped by 2 bases and J by 7 bases; unmatched bases: 13. Per the germline V gene, CDR1 is SGHVS and CDR2 is FQNEAQ. The CDR3 nucleotides read TGTGCCAGCAGCTTACTAGGGCGGCTAGCGGGGGCAAGCGGGGAGCTGTTTTTT. It encodes CASSLLGRLAGASGELFF.

The chain joins TRBV19 to TRBJ2-2; weak D call: TRBD1 (6 bases). Germline V gene data show CDR1 as LNHDA and CDR2 as SQIVND (reference sequence). The V and J ends lost 5 bases and 2 bases respectively, with 12 bases between them. The CDR3 runs 15 residues. As DNA, the CDR3 is TGTGCCAGTAGTCCCCGGGACATCAACACCGGGGAGCTGTTTTTT. Its protein product is CASSPRDINTGELFF.

This clone has more than one count but fewer than ten. V usage is TRBV28 and J usage is TRBJ2-7, with D possibly being TRBD1 or TRBD2 (5 bases each). The V gene's germline CDR1 is MDHEN and CDR2 SYDVKM. The V gene lost 1 base and the J gene lost 3 bases, with 22 bases spanning the gap. This CDR3 is 18 amino acids long. Written as DNA, the CDR3 is TGTGCCAGCAGTTTATTGGGTAGATTCGGGGACCCAAGCTACGAGCAGTACTTC. Its protein is CASSLLGRFGDPSYEQYF.

The chain is built from TRBV28 and TRBJ2-7, with D maybe TRBD1 (6 bases). Trimming removed 5 bases from V and 3 bases from J, with 17 bases in between. The CDR3 has 15 amino acids. Per germline, CDR1 MDHEN and CDR2 SYDVKM. Here the CDR3 DNA reads TGTGCCAGCAGTACCTCAGGGGTGGGTCTCTACGAGCAGTACTTC. This gives the protein CASSTSGVGLYEQYF.

The J gene is TRBJ2-2, the V gene TRBV12-5; 8 bases agree with TRBD2. The V gene end was trimmed by 7 bases and the J gene end by 6 bases; junction bases not matched to a gene: 4. From germline, CDR1 is LGHNT and CDR2 FRNRAP. CDR3 length: 13 residues. The CDR3 bases are TGTGCTAGTGCTCGGGAGGGTTCCGGGGAGCTGTTTTTT. Translating it yields CASAREGSGELFF.

CDR3 loop: CASSFSAGATNEKLFF. CDR3 DNA: TGTGCCAGCAGCTTTTCGGCAGGGGCAACTAATGAAAAACTGTTTTTT. This chain joins TRBV7-9 and TRBJ1-4; possibly TRBD1 for D (6 bases). Looked up from germline, CDR1 is SEHNR and CDR2 is FQNEAQ (reference sequence). The CDR3 runs to 16 residues. Between the trimmed V and J ends, which lost 3 bases and 0 bases, there was a span of 11 bases.

The chain links TRBV4-3 to TRBJ2-3; no clear D gene. V shed 0 bases and J shed 2 bases, with 9 bases lying between them. Germline CDR1 and CDR2: LGHNA and YSLEER. CDR3 size: 15 residues. DNA for the CDR3: TGCGCCAGCAGCCAAGATCACCAGATCACAGATACGCAGTATTTT. Its protein product is CASSQDHQITDTQYF.

The chain links TRBV25-1 to TRBJ1-3, with D perhaps TRBD1 (6 bases). From germline, CDR1 is MGHDK and CDR2 SYGVNS. V was clipped by 3 bases and J by 2 bases, with 8 bases between them. This CDR3 contains 14 residues. The CDR3 reads CASSDQGPGNTIYF. In DNA, the CDR3 is TGTGCCAGCAGTGACCAGGGGCCTGGAAACACCATATATTTT.

This rearrangement joins TRBV27 to TRBJ1-2, with 8 bases identical to TRBD1. Trimming removed 4 bases from V and 6 bases from J; junction bases left unmatched: 7. This CDR3 region has 14 residues. Germline lookup yields CDR1 MNHEY and CDR2 SMNVEV (reference sequence). CDR3 sequence reads: CASSSLTGGDGYTF. In nucleotides, the CDR3 is TGTGCCAGCAGTTCTCTAACAGGGGGGGATGGCTACACCTTC.

The V call is TRBV18, the J call TRBJ1-3; D call uncertain. V lost 2 bases and J lost 4, with 12 bases in between. The CDR3 length is 15 residues. In germline, CDR1 is KGHSH, CDR2 LQKENI. The CDR3 is CASSPANRDGNTIYF. For the CDR3, the DNA is TGTGCCAGCTCACCAGCGAACCGTGACGGAAACACCATATATTTT.

The chain joins TRBV5-1 to TRBJ1-4; 9 bases agree with TRBD1. CDR3 length equals 15 residues. V gave up 4 bases and J gave up 2 bases; unmatched junction bases: 3. Germline V lookup: CDR1 SGHRS, CDR2 YFSETQ. The CDR3 DNA is TGCGCCAGCAGCCAACAGGGGGCGACTAATGAAAAACTGTTTTTT. This translates into CASSQQGATNEKLFF.

The chain carries TRBV30 and TRBJ1-3, with D possibly TRBD1 on 5 matching bases. With 2 bases removed from V and 3 bases from J, the gap between germline ends came to 8 bases. CDR3 size: 13 residues. In germline, CDR1 is GTSNPN, CDR2 SVGIG (reference sequence). The CDR3 spells CAWSWGGGNTIYF. The CDR3 region has the DNA TGTGCCTGGAGTTGGGGGGGTGGAAACACCATATATTTT.

This chain connects TRBV3-1 (or the pseudogene TRBV3-2) to TRBJ1-1, with no clear D. The germline V gene encodes CDR1 LGHDT and CDR2 YNNKEL (reference sequence). The CDR3 has 15 residues. V gave up 1 base and J gave up 0 bases, with 9 bases separating them. DNA of the CDR3: TGTGCCAGCAGCCAAGGAAGGAGCATGAACACTGAAGCTTTCTTT. This sequence encodes CASSQGRSMNTEAFF.

The rearrangement links TRBV9 to TRBJ2-1; the match to TRBD2 covers 9 bases. In germline, CDR1 is SGDLS, CDR2 YYNGEE. V lost 7 bases, J lost 5 bases, and 4 bases stayed unmatched. The CDR3 extends over 13 amino acids. This CDR3 reads CASQRGVDNEQFF. DNA of the CDR3: TGTGCCAGCCAGCGGGGGGTAGACAATGAGCAGTTCTTC.

V gene TRBV10-3 combines with J gene TRBJ2-1, with D unresolved. V gave up 0 bases and J gave up 5 bases, with 14 bases separating them. Per germline, CDR1 ENHRY and CDR2 SYGVKD. The CDR3 contains 16 residues. CDR3 residues: CAISESKRTLNNEQFF. CDR3 nucleotides: TGTGCCATCAGTGAGTCGAAACGAACATTAAACAATGAGCAGTTCTTC.

This chain uses TRBV28 with TRBJ2-2; no clear D gene. Germline V gene lookup returns CDR1 MDHEN and CDR2 SYDVKM. This CDR3 is built from 18 residues. V lost 3 bases and J lost 9, with 26 bases in between. CDR3: CASSFLALEPTIGWELFF. The CDR3 DNA is TGTGCCAGCAGTTTCTTGGCTTTGGAACCGACAATTGGCTGGGAGCTGTTTTTT.

The chain employs TRBV4-3 and TRBJ1-2, with D maybe TRBD1 (5 bases). Trimming took 2 bases from V and 3 from J, leaving 7 bases between them. The CDR3 has 13 residues. Looked up from germline, CDR1 is LGHNA and CDR2 is YSLEER. The CDR3 DNA follows: TGCGCCAGCAGCCAACCGGGGGACTATGGCTACACCTTC. It translates to CASSQPGDYGYTF.